A single sample gave rise to the 22 T cell receptor beta chains below, sequenced in a study of response to subunit inactivated influenza vaccine (dated by TCRdb to the late 2010s). Libraries were constructed by RT-PCR. The reads were generated on an Illumina HiSeq 2500. TCRdb ran its own pipeline on the public reads, namely fastp trimming at Q25 and MiXCR clone calling, and kept in-frame beta chains. Each CDR3 protein appears once, grouped with its most common genes and DNA. Present in this sample are about 570,000 distinct CDR3 sequences, 11% of which were seen just once. Of the sample, approximately 9.9% is held by the ten largest clones. This sample also belongs to another study, concerning T cells expressing NK-cell markers. Per the second study: 5'RACE template switching, by which a universal primer site and unique molecular identifiers were added, was used to make TCR beta cDNA libraries.

Sequencing was performed on PBMCs from blood, taken on the day of vaccination. Receptors were obtained from a man aged 45-65 years who received an inactivated influenza vaccine. Donor details come from another sample of the same person, matched by shared clones.

There are many counts of this clonotype. The chain carries TRBV29-1 and TRBJ2-1; D may be TRBD2 (6 bases). The CDR3 spans 15 residues. Germline assignment: CDR1 SQVTM and CDR2 ANQGSEA. V lost 7 bases, J lost 8 bases, and 24 bases lay in between. The CDR3: CSASGTPEGLHEQFF. For the CDR3, the DNA is TGCAGCGCTTCCGGGACTCCTGAAGGTCTCCATGAGCAGTTCTTC.

The chain joins TRBV12-3 or TRBV12-4 to TRBJ2-1; 7 nucleotides match TRBD1. CDR3 length: 15 amino acids. The V segment lost 4 bases and the J segment 0 bases; nucleotides outside the gene matches: 3. CDR3 protein: CASSSGQLSYNEQFF. Written as DNA, the CDR3 is TGTGCCAGCAGTTCGGGACAGCTCTCCTACAATGAGCAGTTCTTC.

This clonotype was counted only a few times. The rearrangement links TRBV6-1 to TRBJ2-7, with TRBD1 matching 8 bases. This CDR3 is 14 amino acids long. Germline values: CDR1 MNHNS, CDR2 SASEGT. Unmatched junction bases numbered 9, after V lost 5 bases and J lost 6 bases. The CDR3 coding sequence is TGTGCCAGCAGTCAGGGGGCCTCACGGGCCGAGCAGTACTTC. It encodes CASSQGASRAEQYF.

In this sample, this clonotype turned up many times. V is TRBV11-1 and J is TRBJ2-3, with TRBD2 identical over 14 bases. Germline V gives CDR1 SGHAT, CDR2 FQDESV (reference sequence). V was pared by 0 bases and J by 4 bases, with 9 bases of the junction left unmatched. The CDR3 contains 19 residues. In nucleotides, the CDR3 is TGTGCCAGCAGCTTAGCGGGACTAGCGGGAGAAGTCCCGGCAGATACGCAGTATTTT. Protein product: CASSLAGLAGEVPADTQYF.

This clonotype was counted at least ten times. CDR3: CASSETGTGQETQYF. As DNA, the CDR3 is TGTGCCAGCAGCGAGACCGGGACAGGTCAAGAGACCCAGTACTTC. The rearrangement uses TRBV7-9 and TRBJ2-5; TRBD1 matches 8 bases. V gave up 5 bases and J gave up 2 bases; unmatched junction bases: 7. The germline gives CDR1 SEHNR, CDR2 FQNEAQ (reference sequence). The CDR3 runs to 15 residues.

This clonotype was counted ten times or more. The CDR3 spells CSVGTSGSTDTQYF. CDR3 sequence (DNA): TGCAGCGTTGGGACTAGCGGATCTACAGATACGCAGTATTTT. J is TRBJ2-3 and V is TRBV29-1; 10 bases agree with TRBD2. Germline loops: CDR1 SQVTM, CDR2 ANQGSEA. This CDR3 has 14 residues. The trim removed 4 bases at V and 3 bases at J, leaving 4 bases unmatched.

In this sample, this clonotype turned up many times. V and J are TRBV12-3 or TRBV12-4 and TRBJ1-6, with a weak D call TRBD1 (5 bases). Trimming took 3 bases from V and 7 from J, leaving 10 bases between them. This CDR3 region has 14 residues. CDR3 protein: CASSFQQGNSPLHF. DNA for the CDR3: TGTGCCAGCAGTTTCCAGCAGGGCAATTCACCCCTCCACTTT.

The J gene is TRBJ1-2, the V gene TRBV12-3 or TRBV12-4; maybe TRBD1 (5 bases). Between the trimmed V and J ends, which lost 2 bases and 4 bases, there was a span of 8 bases. This CDR3 comprises 13 residues. Here the CDR3 DNA reads TGTGCCAGCAGTTTAACGCAGGGCTATGGCTACACCTTC. Translated: CASSLTQGYGYTF.

This clonotype came up a few times. This chain links TRBV7-9 with TRBJ1-6, with 8 bases lining up with TRBD1. V shed 3 bases, J shed 7 bases, and the junction held 8 bases outside the gene matches. Germline CDR1 SEHNR, CDR2 FQNEAQ (reference sequence). The CDR3 contains 16 residues. The CDR3 bases are TGTGCCAGCAGCTTCGGACAGGGAGGAGGCAATTCACCCCTCCACTTT. It yields the protein CASSFGQGGGNSPLHF.

The J gene is TRBJ2-7, the V gene TRBV28; TRBD1 aligns across 9 bases. CDR3 length: 15 residues. From germline, CDR1 is MDHEN and CDR2 SYDVKM. V shed 8 bases, J shed 0 bases, and the junction held 8 bases outside the gene matches. In DNA form, the CDR3 reads TGTGCCAGCTCGGACAGGGGCCCCAGCTCCTACGAGCAGTACTTC. As protein: CASSDRGPSSYEQYF. The entire variable domain, with the rest obtained from reference TRBV28 and TRBJ2-7, is as follows: DVKVTQSSRYLVKRTGEKVFLECVQDMDHENMFWYRQDPGLGLRLIYFSYDVKMKEKGDIPEGYSVSREKKERFSLILESASTNQTSMYLCASSDRGPSSYEQYFGPGTRLTVT.

This clonotype appeared a few times. J is TRBJ2-2 and V is TRBV21-1; the DNA was not compared with TRBD2, the D call given in the table. TRBV21-1 is given as a pseudogene. The CDR3 runs to 16 residues. For the CDR3, the DNA is TGTGCCAGCAGCAAAGCGCGGCTAGAGAACACCGGGGAGCTGTTTTTT. Translation gives CASSKARLENTGELFF.

V and J are TRBV28 and TRBJ2-3, with D uncertain. Trimming took off 5 bases at V and 5 bases at J, with 11 bases between the two ends. Germline V gene data show CDR1 as MDHEN and CDR2 as SYDVKM. The CDR3 sequence is 13 residues long. The CDR3 protein is CASSPDLRDTQYF. CDR3 in DNA: TGTGCCAGCAGTCCCGACTTGAGAGATACGCAGTATTTT. Full variable domain (missing parts from reference TRBV28 and TRBJ2-3): DVKVTQSSRYLVKRTGEKVFLECVQDMDHENMFWYRQDPGLGLRLIYFSYDVKMKEKGDIPEGYSVSREKKERFSLILESASTNQTSMYLCASSPDLRDTQYFGPGTRLTVL.

This rearrangement joins TRBV21-1 to TRBJ2-5; no DNA check was done on the table's D call, TRBD2. TRBV21-1 is listed as a pseudogene. The CDR3 contains 14 residues. The CDR3 DNA follows: TGTGCCAGCACCTCAGGGGAGGGTTGGGAGACCCAGTACTTC. Protein product: CASTSGEGWETQYF.

This clonotype was observed at least ten times. This rearrangement joins TRBV6-1 to TRBJ2-1; 7 bases match TRBD1. CDR3 length: 13 amino acids. Germline values: CDR1 MNHNS, CDR2 SASEGT. J was trimmed by 4 bases and V by 6 bases; bases with no gene match: 3. The CDR3, as DNA: TGTGCCAGCAGGCCGGACAGGTACAATGAGCAGTTCTTC. It yields the protein CASRPDRYNEQFF.

This clonotype was detected many times. The chain links TRBV12-3 or TRBV12-4 to TRBJ2-1, with 14 bases lining up with TRBD2. This CDR3 spans 16 amino acids. Trimming at V came to 4 bases and at J to 10 bases, leaving 9 bases not matched to a gene. In DNA form, the CDR3 reads TGTGCCAGCAGTTACAAGGGACTAGCGGGGGCTGGGGAGCAGTTCTTC. This translates into CASSYKGLAGAGEQFF.

The table lists this clonotype with many counts. J is TRBJ1-2 and V is TRBV6-2 or TRBV6-3, with a weak D call TRBD1 (6 bases). Trimming cost V 6 bases and J 7 bases, with 9 bases left between them. Germline CDR1 MNHEY, CDR2 SVGEGT. There are 11 residues in the CDR3. In DNA, the CDR3 is TGTGCCAGCAGGACAGGCATTGGCTACACCTTC. Protein product: CASRTGIGYTF.

The chain combines TRBV29-1 with TRBJ2-1; 9 nucleotides match TRBD2. CDR3 length equals 17 residues. Germline V gene lookup returns CDR1 SQVTM and CDR2 ANQGSEA. J gave up 4 bases and V 7 bases, and 17 bases lay outside the gene matches. CDR3 in amino acids: CSASPGGRLADYNEQFF. For the CDR3, the DNA is TGCAGCGCCTCCCCCGGAGGGAGACTAGCGGATTACAATGAGCAGTTCTTC.

V and J are TRBV5-1 and TRBJ2-7; TRBD1 aligns across 9 bases. The CDR3 has 12 amino acids. CDR1 is SGHRS, CDR2 YFSETQ, per germline. V lost 4 bases and J lost 6; bases outside the gene matches: 2. As DNA, the CDR3 is TGCGCCAGCAGCCGGACAGGGGCCGAGCAGTACTTC. It specifies CASSRTGAEQYF.

The chain couples TRBV4-1 to TRBJ2-7, with D tentatively TRBD2 (5 bases). The CDR3 totals 13 residues. With 2 bases removed from V and 2 bases from J, the gap between germline ends came to 7 bases. Germline loops: CDR1 MGHRA, CDR2 YSYEKL. The CDR3 nucleotides are TGCGCCAGCAGCCAACACGGGACCTACGAGCAGTACTTC. Protein product: CASSQHGTYEQYF.

This chain links TRBV20-1 with TRBJ2-7; D perhaps matches TRBD2 (6 bases). V dropped 3 bases and J dropped 6 bases, with 9 bases sitting between them. Per the germline V gene, CDR1 is DFQATT and CDR2 is SNEGSKA (reference sequence). The CDR3 covers 11 residues. The CDR3 here is CSASLAAEQYF. The DNA of the CDR3 is TGCAGTGCTAGTTTAGCGGCCGAGCAGTACTTC.

There are a few counts of this clonotype. The CDR3 region is CASSTGTWADYGYTF. The CDR3 region has the DNA TGTGCCAGCAGTACCGGGACCTGGGCGGACTATGGCTACACCTTC. This chain connects TRBV12-3 or TRBV12-4 to TRBJ1-2; TRBD1 might be the D (5 bases). The CDR3 has 15 amino acids. The V gene lost 5 bases and the J gene lost 3 bases, with 16 bases spanning the gap.

The J gene is TRBJ2-3, the V gene TRBV3-1; D is undetermined. Germline V gene lookup returns CDR1 LGHDT and CDR2 YNNKEL (reference sequence). The length of the CDR3 is 13 residues. With 4 bases removed from V and 3 bases from J, the gap between germline ends came to 8 bases. The CDR3 protein is CASSPMGTDTQYF. The CDR3 DNA is TGTGCCAGCAGCCCTATGGGGACAGATACGCAGTATTTT.